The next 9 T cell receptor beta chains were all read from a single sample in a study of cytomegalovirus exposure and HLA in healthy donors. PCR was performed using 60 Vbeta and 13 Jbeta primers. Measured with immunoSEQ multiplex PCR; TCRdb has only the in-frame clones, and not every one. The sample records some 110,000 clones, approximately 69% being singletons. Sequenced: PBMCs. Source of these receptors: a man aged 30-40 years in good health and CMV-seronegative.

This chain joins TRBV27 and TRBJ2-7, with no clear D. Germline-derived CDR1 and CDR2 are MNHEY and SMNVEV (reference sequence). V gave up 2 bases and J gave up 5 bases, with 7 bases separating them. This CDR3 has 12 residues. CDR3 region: CASSLNLHEQYF. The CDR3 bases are TGTGCCAGCAGTTTAAATCTCCACGAGCAGTACTTC.

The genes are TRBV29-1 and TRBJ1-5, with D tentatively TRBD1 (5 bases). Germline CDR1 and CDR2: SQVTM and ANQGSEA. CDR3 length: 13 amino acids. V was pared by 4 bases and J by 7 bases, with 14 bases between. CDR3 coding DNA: TGCAGCGTTGTTTTGGCAGGGAGGCAGCCCCAGCATTTT. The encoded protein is CSVVLAGRQPQHF.

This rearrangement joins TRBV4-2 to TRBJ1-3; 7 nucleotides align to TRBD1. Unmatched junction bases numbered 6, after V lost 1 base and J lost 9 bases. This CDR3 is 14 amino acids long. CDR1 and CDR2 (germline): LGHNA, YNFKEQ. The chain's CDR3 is CASSQGDREATIYF. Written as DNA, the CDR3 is TGTGCCAGCAGCCAAGGTGACAGGGAGGCCACCATATATTTT.

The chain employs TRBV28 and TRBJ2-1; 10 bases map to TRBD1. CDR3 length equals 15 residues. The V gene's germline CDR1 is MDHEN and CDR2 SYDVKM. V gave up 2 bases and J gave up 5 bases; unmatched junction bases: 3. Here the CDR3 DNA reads TGTGCCAGCAGTTTAGAGGGACAGGGGAACAATGAGCAGTTCTTC. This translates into CASSLEGQGNNEQFF.

The CDR3 DNA sequence: TGTGCCAGCAGCTTGACAGGGGGCAATCAGCCCCAGCATTTT. Its translation: CASSLTGGNQPQHF. The chain employs TRBV7-9 and TRBJ1-5; TRBD1 matches 8 bases. The CDR3 covers 14 residues. Germline CDR1 reads SEHNR; CDR2 reads FQNEAQ (reference sequence). Unmatched junction bases numbered 0, after V lost 3 bases and J lost 2 bases.

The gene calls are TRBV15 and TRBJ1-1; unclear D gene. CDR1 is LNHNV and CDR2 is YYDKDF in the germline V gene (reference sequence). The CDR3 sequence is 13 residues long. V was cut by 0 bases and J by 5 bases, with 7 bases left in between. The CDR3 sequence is CATSRDRGTEAFF. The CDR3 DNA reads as TGTGCCACCAGCAGAGATCGAGGGACTGAAGCTTTCTTT. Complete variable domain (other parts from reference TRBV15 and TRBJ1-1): DAMVIQNPRYQVTQFGKPVTLSCSQTLNHNVMYWYQQKSSQAPKLLFHYYDKDFNNEADTPDNFQSRRPNTSFCFLDIRSPGLGDTAMYLCATSRDRGTEAFFGQGTRLTVV.

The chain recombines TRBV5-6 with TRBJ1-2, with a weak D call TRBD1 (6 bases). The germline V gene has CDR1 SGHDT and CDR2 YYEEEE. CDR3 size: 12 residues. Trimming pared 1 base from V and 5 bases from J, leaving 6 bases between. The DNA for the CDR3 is TGTGCCAGCAGCTTGACAGGGTATGGCTACACCTTC. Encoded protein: CASSLTGYGYTF.

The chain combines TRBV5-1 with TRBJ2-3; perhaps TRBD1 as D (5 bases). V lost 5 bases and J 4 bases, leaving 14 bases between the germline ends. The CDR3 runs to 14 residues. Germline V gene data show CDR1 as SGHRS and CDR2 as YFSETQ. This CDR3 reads CASSAQGGSDTQYF. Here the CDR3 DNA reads TGCGCCAGCAGTGCCCAGGGTGGGTCAGATACGCAGTATTTT.

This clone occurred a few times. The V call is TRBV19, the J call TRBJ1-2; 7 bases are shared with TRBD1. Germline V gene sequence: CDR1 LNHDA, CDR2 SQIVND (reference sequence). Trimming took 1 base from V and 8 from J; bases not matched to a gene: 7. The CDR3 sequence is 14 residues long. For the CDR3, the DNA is TGTGCCAGTAGTATAGGTGACAGGGTACAGGGCTACACCTTC. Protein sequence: CASSIGDRVQGYTF.